The rows below give T cell receptor beta chains drawn from one sample of a study of CD8+ T cells in alopecia areata. Here immunoSEQ multiplex PCR was the method, and the copy in TCRdb shows in-frame clones only, minus some. The data show around 120,000 clones, about 54% seen once. The source material was CD8+ T cells sorted from blood, sampled at week 4, from a patient treated with tofacitinib. The source is a human donor with alopecia areata. The CDR3 runs from the conserved cysteine through the conserved F or W. A D gene is named only where the DNA matches it firmly. Clone size is stated in some rows and not others, as once, few, many or a class when expanded.

v_gene: TRBV10-3; abundance: NA; j_gene: TRBJ2-5; d_gene: TRBD2; CDR3aa: CAISLTSPEETQYF; CDR3nt: TGTGCCATCAGCCTGACTAGCCCCGAAGAGACCCAGTACTTC
v_gene: TRBV13; abundance: few; j_gene: TRBJ2-7; d_gene: NA; CDR3aa: CASTAWQPKYEQYF; CDR3nt: TGTGCCAGCACCGCGTGGCAGCCGAAATACGAGCAGTACTTC
v_gene: TRBV7-9; abundance: once; j_gene: TRBJ1-2; d_gene: NA; CDR3aa: CASSLPDGYTF; CDR3nt: TGTGCCAGCAGCCTCCCCGATGGCTACACCTTC
v_gene: TRBV30; abundance: NA; j_gene: TRBJ2-7; d_gene: NA; CDR3aa: CAWSAYSVNEQYF; CDR3nt: TGTGCCTGGAGCGCATATTCAGTGAACGAGCAGTACTTC
v_gene: TRBV28; abundance: few; j_gene: TRBJ1-2; d_gene: TRBD1; CDR3aa: CASRSNRDRSRWGYTF; CDR3nt: TGTGCCAGCAGATCCAACCGGGACAGGAGCCGGTGGGGCTACACCTTC
v_gene: TRBV30; abundance: NA; j_gene: TRBJ1-2; d_gene: NA; CDR3aa: CAWSVGGGYTF; CDR3nt: TGTGCCTGGAGTGTTGGAGGTGGCTACACCTTC
v_gene: TRBV29-1; abundance: NA; j_gene: TRBJ2-7; d_gene: TRBD1; CDR3aa: CSVEYRGVGYEQYF; CDR3nt: TGCAGCGTTGAATACAGGGGAGTGGGGTACGAGCAGTACTTC
v_gene: TRBV7-8; abundance: NA; j_gene: TRBJ2-1; d_gene: TRBD1; CDR3aa: CASSQGQGLLNEQFF; CDR3nt: TGTGCCAGCAGCCAGGGACAGGGGCTTCTGAATGAGCAGTTCTTC
v_gene: TRBV29-1; abundance: once; j_gene: TRBJ1-1; d_gene: NA; CDR3aa: CSVENAPQVMNTEAFF; CDR3nt: TGCAGCGTTGAAAACGCGCCACAGGTTATGAACACTGAAGCTTTCTTT
v_gene: TRBV9; abundance: NA; j_gene: TRBJ1-1; d_gene: NA; CDR3aa: CASSGREGGTEAFF; CDR3nt: TGTGCCAGCAGCGGCAGGGAAGGGGGCACTGAAGCTTTCTTT
v_gene: TRBV11-2; abundance: NA; j_gene: TRBJ2-5; d_gene: NA; CDR3aa: CASSFEGTRETQYF; CDR3nt: TGTGCCAGCAGCTTTGAGGGAACCAGGGAGACCCAGTACTTC
v_gene: TRBV30; abundance: few; j_gene: TRBJ2-1; d_gene: TRBD2; CDR3aa: CAWSPGLSGDEQFF; CDR3nt: TGTGCCTGGAGCCCAGGCCTAAGCGGGGATGAGCAGTTCTTC
v_gene: TRBV29-1; abundance: NA; j_gene: TRBJ2-1; d_gene: NA; CDR3aa: CSVGLGGYNEQFF; CDR3nt: TGCAGCGTCGGACTGGGGGGCTACAATGAGCAGTTCTTC
v_gene: TRBV29-1; abundance: many; j_gene: TRBJ2-7; d_gene: NA; CDR3aa: CRKGTLVLSYEQYF; CDR3nt: TGCAGGAAGGGAACCTTGGTCCTTTCCTACGAGCAGTACTTC
v_gene: TRBV5-1; abundance: few; j_gene: TRBJ1-1; d_gene: NA; CDR3aa: CASSLVTGPGAFF; CDR3nt: TGCGCCAGCAGCTTGGTCACAGGGCCGGGAGCTTTCTTT
v_gene: TRBV6-5; abundance: NA; j_gene: TRBJ1-5; d_gene: TRBD1; CDR3aa: CASSSPTGSNQPQHF; CDR3nt: TGTGCCAGCAGTTCCCCGACAGGGAGCAATCAGCCCCAGCATTTT